The 30 T cell receptor beta chains given below trace back to one sample, sequenced in a study of human T cells and chemical hapten exposure. Time point given: pre-sensitization, week 0. As to treatment: therapeutic diphenylcyclopropenone sensitization with weekly scalp DPC. TCRdb independently ran MiXCR on the RACE reads; one entry per CDR3 protein. This repertoire shows 300,000 to 400,000 distinct CDR3 sequences, 5.1% found once; its top ten account for 2.5% to 3%. The sequenced sample was whole blood, obtained in connection with sensitization to the hapten diphenylcyclopropenone (DPC). Receptors originate from a woman in her 50s with alopecia areata. Some clones in this sample may be carry-over from other donors' samples.

This clonotype was counted only a few times. The V gene is TRBV27, the J gene TRBJ2-2; D gene uncertain. Per the germline V gene, CDR1 is MNHEY and CDR2 is SMNVEV (reference sequence). This CDR3 has 13 residues. V gave up 7 bases and J gave up 2 bases, with 8 bases separating them. This CDR3 is CASTWGNTGELFF. The CDR3 DNA sequence: TGTGCCAGCACTTGGGGTAACACCGGGGAGCTGTTTTTT.

This clonotype was detected ten times or more. This chain connects TRBV27 to TRBJ1-1, with a weak D call TRBD1 (5 bases). The CDR3 is 12 amino acids. V was clipped by 5 bases and J by 5 bases, with 9 bases between them. Germline V gene sequence: CDR1 MNHEY, CDR2 SMNVEV (reference sequence). CDR3 region: CASSVWGTEAFF. As DNA, the CDR3 is TGTGCCAGCAGTGTATGGGGGACTGAAGCTTTCTTT.

J is TRBJ2-7 and V is TRBV6-6, with D possibly being TRBD1 (5 bases). Germline V gene sequence: CDR1 MNHNY, CDR2 SVGAGI (reference sequence). V lost 4 bases and J lost 3, with 13 bases in between. The CDR3 spans 14 residues. The CDR3 spells CASSFPDTRYEQYF. CDR3 sequence (DNA): TGTGCCAGCAGTTTCCCGGACACTCGCTACGAGCAGTACTTC.

This clonotype was observed many times. V and J are TRBV7-2 and TRBJ2-1; TRBD2 is a possible D gene (6 bases). The CDR3 spans 18 residues. Per the germline V gene, CDR1 is SGHTA and CDR2 is FQGNSA. Trimming removed 5 bases at V and 0 bases at J, with 20 bases between. CDR3 nucleotides: TGTGCCAGCAGCCCCGGAACTTTAGCGGCTTCCTCCTACAATGAGCAGTTCTTC. Translation: CASSPGTLAASSYNEQFF.

This chain links TRBV14 with TRBJ1-6, with D possibly being TRBD1 (5 bases). There are 16 residues in the CDR3. The V end was cut by 1 base, the J end by 5 bases, with 12 bases between. The germline gives CDR1 SGHDN, CDR2 FVKESK. CDR3 in DNA: TGTGCCAGCAGCCAAGTCGGTTCAGGGAATAATTCACCCCTCCACTTT. This encodes CASSQVGSGNNSPLHF.

V is TRBV27 and J is TRBJ2-3; D is unresolved. The CDR3 spans 13 residues. CDR1 is MNHEY and CDR2 is SMNVEV in the germline V gene (reference sequence). Trimming pared 6 bases from V and 0 bases from J, leaving 7 bases between. The CDR3 bases are TGTGCCAGCAGATCGGCTAGCACAGATACGCAGTATTTT. This translates into CASRSASTDTQYF.

This clonotype was counted a few times. This chain uses TRBV12-3 or TRBV12-4 with TRBJ2-7; 7 bases are a match to TRBD2. The CDR3 is made up of 16 amino acids. Trimming removed 4 bases from V and 2 bases from J; junction bases left unmatched: 11. Here the CDR3 DNA reads TGTGCCAGCAGTTCTCCCTCGGTAGCGGGCGCCTACGAGCAGTACTTC. Protein product: CASSSPSVAGAYEQYF.

This clonotype came up a few times. The chain carries TRBV14 and TRBJ2-1; 10 bases line up with TRBD2. The CDR3 runs 16 residues. V was clipped by 4 bases and J by 9 bases; unmatched bases: 12. Germline V gene sequence: CDR1 SGHDN, CDR2 FVKESK. CDR3 DNA sequence: TGTGCCAGCAGCCCTCTTCTACGGGCTAGCGGGAGTGAGCAGTTCTTC. The encoded protein is CASSPLLRASGSEQFF.

The table lists this clonotype with a few counts. The rearrangement links TRBV5-4 to TRBJ2-2; 11 bases agree with TRBD1. V lost 2 bases and J lost 6; bases outside the gene matches: 9. This CDR3 region has 17 residues. The germline V gene has CDR1 SGHNT and CDR2 YYREEE (reference sequence). The CDR3 region is CASSFRTGGLGAGELFF. In DNA form, the CDR3 reads TGTGCCAGCAGCTTCCGGACAGGGGGCCTCGGAGCCGGGGAGCTGTTTTTT.

This clonotype was detected many times. V is TRBV7-8 and J is TRBJ2-7; weak D call: TRBD2 (5 bases). With 4 bases removed from V and 6 bases from J, the gap between germline ends came to 16 bases. Germline V gene lookup returns CDR1 SGHVS and CDR2 FQNEAQ. The CDR3 loop spans 14 amino acids. The CDR3 loop is CASSSGRGAFEQYF. Written as DNA, the CDR3 is TGTGCCAGCAGCTCAGGTCGGGGAGCCTTCGAGCAGTACTTC.

This clonotype was seen only a few times. The genes are TRBV6-5 and TRBJ1-5, with 7 bases lining up with TRBD1. CDR3 length: 13 amino acids. Germline V lookup: CDR1 MNHEY, CDR2 SVGAGI. After removal of 5 bases from V and 10 bases from J, the junction contained 8 bases not matched to a gene. The CDR3 reads CASSDGRTGPQHF. Written as DNA, the CDR3 is TGTGCCAGCAGTGACGGACGGACAGGACCCCAGCATTTT.

A few counts support this clonotype. The V and J genes are TRBV5-4 and TRBJ2-5, with D perhaps matching TRBD2 (6 bases). In germline, CDR1 is SGHNT, CDR2 YYREEE (reference sequence). The CDR3 contains 14 residues. Deletions cut 4 bases from V and 0 bases from J, with 10 bases between. The CDR3 DNA sequence: TGTGCCAGCAGCCCCTCTAGCGACCAAGAGACCCAGTACTTC. It specifies CASSPSSDQETQYF.

Ten or more counts support this clonotype. The chain is built from TRBV3-1 and TRBJ2-7, with D possibly matching TRBD2 (5 bases). Germline V gene lookup returns CDR1 LGHDT and CDR2 YNNKEL (reference sequence). Between the trimmed V and J ends, which lost 4 bases and 5 bases, there was a span of 15 bases. The CDR3 loop spans 14 amino acids. The CDR3 DNA sequence: TGTGCCAGCAGCCTCGGGATCCCGGGGAACGAGCAGTACTTC. Translating gives CASSLGIPGNEQYF.

This rearrangement joins TRBV6-1 to TRBJ2-3, with a weak D call TRBD2 (5 bases). The CDR3 spans 14 residues. V lost 6 bases and J lost 3, with 13 bases in between. The germline gives CDR1 MNHNS, CDR2 SASEGT. In DNA, the CDR3 is TGTGCCAGCAGGAATAGCGAGTGGACAGATACGCAGTATTTT. Its translation: CASRNSEWTDTQYF.

The V call is TRBV4-2, the J call TRBJ1-2; D uncertain. The germline V gene encodes CDR1 LGHNA and CDR2 YNFKEQ. The CDR3 spans 13 residues. V was trimmed by 0 bases and J by 9 bases, leaving 11 bases between them. CDR3 sequence reads: CASSQESGISYTF. Written as DNA, the CDR3 is TGTGCCAGCAGCCAAGAATCCGGGATAAGCTACACCTTC.

This clonotype came up many times. The chain uses TRBV20-1 and TRBJ2-3; D ambiguous. CDR3 length: 11 residues. V was clipped by 3 bases and J by 4 bases, with 5 bases between them. The V gene's germline CDR1 is DFQATT and CDR2 SNEGSKA (reference sequence). The CDR3: CSASGPDTQYF. Here the CDR3 DNA reads TGCAGTGCTAGTGGCCCAGATACGCAGTATTTT.

This clonotype was detected ten times or more. The V and J genes are TRBV29-1 and TRBJ2-1; D is unclear. V lost 4 bases, J lost 7 bases, and 14 bases lay in between. Germline values: CDR1 SQVTM, CDR2 ANQGSEA. This CDR3 is 13 amino acids long. The CDR3 here is CSVGVRVRNEQFF. In nucleotides, the CDR3 is TGCAGCGTTGGGGTTCGGGTGAGGAATGAGCAGTTCTTC.

Many counts were recorded for this clonotype. This chain uses TRBV6-5 with TRBJ1-3, with D maybe TRBD1 (5 bases). Trimming removed 6 bases at V and 0 bases at J, with 12 bases between. The CDR3 is 15 residues long. The germline V gene has CDR1 MNHEY and CDR2 SVGAGI. CDR3 coding DNA: TGTGCCAGCAGCTACAGGCCTAGCTCTGGAAACACCATATATTTT. It yields the protein CASSYRPSSGNTIYF.

This clonotype occurred many times. This chain links TRBV2 with TRBJ2-1, with 10 bases that match TRBD2. The J segment lost 2 bases and the V segment lost 4 bases, leaving 2 bases of the junction unmatched. The CDR3 has 15 amino acids. Germline V lookup: CDR1 SNHLY, CDR2 FYNNEI. This CDR3 is CASSVGLAAYNEQFF. As DNA, the CDR3 is TGTGCCAGCAGTGTAGGACTAGCGGCCTACAATGAGCAGTTCTTC. The full variable domain, its missing parts supplied by reference TRBV2 and TRBJ2-1, is EPEVTQTPSHQVTQMGQEVILRCVPISNHLYFYWYRQILGQKVEFLVSFYNNEISEKSEIFDDQFSVERPDGSNFTLKIRSTKLEDSAMYFCASSVGLAAYNEQFFGPGTRLTVL.

This clonotype has a handful of counts. The chain recombines TRBV5-4 with TRBJ2-3; 8 positions agree with TRBD2. From germline, CDR1 is SGHNT and CDR2 YYREEE (reference sequence). V dropped 0 bases and J dropped 0; count of bases not matched to a gene: 3. The CDR3 covers 16 residues. CDR3 nucleotide sequence: TGTGCCAGCAGCTTGGGGCCTAGCGGGAGCACAGATACGCAGTATTTT. This gives the protein CASSLGPSGSTDTQYF.

The V and J genes are TRBV7-2 and TRBJ1-1; D might be TRBD1 (5 bases). The CDR3 sequence is 15 residues long. Germline V gene sequence: CDR1 SGHTA, CDR2 FQGNSA. V lost 3 bases and J lost 3, with 14 bases in between. DNA of the CDR3: TGTGCCAGCAGCTTGCAATCAGGGAGGGACACTGAAGCTTTCTTT. It codes for CASSLQSGRDTEAFF.

This clonotype showed up many times. V gene TRBV6-2 or TRBV6-3 combines with J gene TRBJ1-5; TRBD1 might be the D (5 bases). With 5 bases removed from V and 3 bases from J, the gap between germline ends came to 14 bases. There are 15 residues in the CDR3. Per germline, CDR1 MNHEY and CDR2 SVGEGT. The DNA for the CDR3 is TGTGCCAGCAGTCGCGGGACGGCCTCCAATCAGCCCCAGCATTTT. It specifies CASSRGTASNQPQHF.

The table lists this clonotype with many counts. The V and J genes are TRBV5-5 and TRBJ2-1, with D uncertain. From germline, CDR1 is SGHKS and CDR2 YYEKEE (reference sequence). The CDR3 runs 10 residues. The V end lost 6 bases, the J end lost 2 bases, and 0 bases lay between the germline ends. The CDR3 region is CASTYNEQFF. The CDR3 region has the DNA TGTGCCAGCACCTACAATGAGCAGTTCTTC. Supplemented by reference TRBV5-5 and TRBJ2-1, the full variable domain reads DAGVTQSPTHLIKTRGQQVTLRCSPISGHKSVSWYQQVLGQGPQFIFQYYEKEERGRGNFPDRFSARQFPNYSSELNVNALLLGDSALYLCASTYNEQFFGPGTRLTVL.

This clonotype was picked up many times. The chain uses TRBV29-1 and TRBJ1-2; D remains unclear. This CDR3 contains 12 residues. Trimming left V 8 bases short and J 6 bases short, with 16 bases between. The germline V gene has CDR1 SQVTM and CDR2 ANQGSEA. CDR3 nucleotides: TGCAGCACCCGCGGACTCGAGGATGGCTACACCTTC. Its translation: CSTRGLEDGYTF.

The J gene is TRBJ2-5, the V gene TRBV4-2; D is unresolved. CDR3 length: 16 amino acids. Per the germline V gene, CDR1 is LGHNA and CDR2 is YNFKEQ. Trimming left V 0 bases short and J 1 base short, with 12 bases between. The CDR3 region is CASSQEHYGRQETQYF. CDR3 DNA: TGTGCCAGCAGCCAAGAGCACTATGGCCGCCAAGAGACCCAGTACTTC.

This clonotype was recorded at least ten times. The chain has TRBV5-1 and TRBJ2-7; TRBD1 aligns across 8 bases. Unmatched junction bases numbered 7, after V lost 3 bases and J lost 5 bases. This CDR3 comprises 14 residues. Germline V gene sequence: CDR1 SGHRS, CDR2 YFSETQ. The chain's CDR3 is CASSSWTGSHEQYF. As DNA, the CDR3 is TGCGCCAGCAGCTCCTGGACAGGGTCCCACGAGCAGTACTTC.

This clonotype appeared many times. V gene TRBV9 combines with J gene TRBJ2-3, with 9 bases fitting TRBD2. Germline V gene data show CDR1 as SGDLS and CDR2 as YYNGEE. Germline trimming cut 4 bases from V and 4 bases from J; bases unmatched to any gene: 16. The CDR3 length is 18 residues. The CDR3 loop is CASSPPPGSGGTADTQYF. The CDR3 bases are TGTGCCAGCAGCCCCCCGCCCGGGAGCGGGGGGACGGCAGATACGCAGTATTTT. The full variable domain, with the rest looked up from reference TRBV9 and TRBJ2-3, is DSGVTQTPKHLITATGQRVTLRCSPRSGDLSVYWYQQSLDQGLQFLIQYYNGEERAKGNILERFSAQQFPDLHSELNLSSLELGDSALYFCASSPPPGSGGTADTQYFGPGTRLTVL.

In its sample, this clonotype was seen many times. The chain combines TRBV5-5 with TRBJ2-1; D ambiguous. CDR1 and CDR2 from the germline V gene are SGHKS and YYEKEE (reference sequence). Trimming took off 4 bases at V and 5 bases at J, with 10 bases between the two ends. CDR3 length: 13 amino acids. The CDR3 DNA reads TGTGCCAGCAGCCTCGGGTCCCACAATGAGCAGTTCTTC. Its translation: CASSLGSHNEQFF.

This clonotype appeared a few times. The J gene is TRBJ1-2, the V gene TRBV19; D may be TRBD1 (6 bases). Germline V gene data show CDR1 as LNHDA and CDR2 as SQIVND (reference sequence). V was clipped by 7 bases and J by 2 bases, with 14 bases between them. CDR3 length: 14 amino acids. The CDR3 here is CASTPQGWNYGYTF. CDR3 nucleotides: TGTGCCAGTACTCCGCAGGGGTGGAACTATGGCTACACCTTC.

Ten or more counts support this clonotype. The chain carries TRBV20-1 and TRBJ2-7; a weak D match, TRBD1 (6 bases). The germline V gene has CDR1 DFQATT and CDR2 SNEGSKA (reference sequence). CDR3 length equals 15 residues. Trimming shortened V by 0 bases and J by 2 bases, and 14 bases separated the two germline ends. CDR3 region: CSARDPAGDPYEQYF. CDR3 bases: TGCAGTGCTAGAGATCCGGCAGGGGATCCCTACGAGCAGTACTTC.